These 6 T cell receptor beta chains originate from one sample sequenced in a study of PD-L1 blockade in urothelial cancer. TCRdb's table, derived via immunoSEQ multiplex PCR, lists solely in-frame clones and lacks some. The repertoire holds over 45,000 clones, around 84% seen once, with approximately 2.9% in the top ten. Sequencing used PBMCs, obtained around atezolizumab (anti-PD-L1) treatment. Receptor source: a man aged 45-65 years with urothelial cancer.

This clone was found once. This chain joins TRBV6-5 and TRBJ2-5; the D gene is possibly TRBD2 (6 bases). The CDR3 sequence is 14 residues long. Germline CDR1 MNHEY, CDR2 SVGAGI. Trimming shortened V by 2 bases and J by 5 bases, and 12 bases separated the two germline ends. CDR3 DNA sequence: TGTGCCAGCAGTTACGCCATGGAGGGTGAGACCCAGTACTTC. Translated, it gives CASSYAMEGETQYF.

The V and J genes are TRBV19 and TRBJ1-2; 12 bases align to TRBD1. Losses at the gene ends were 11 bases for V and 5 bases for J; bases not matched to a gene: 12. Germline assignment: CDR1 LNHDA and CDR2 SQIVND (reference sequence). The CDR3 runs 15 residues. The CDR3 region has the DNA TGTGCCGTCTCCCGGGACAGGGGGCGCGGATATGGCTACACCTTC. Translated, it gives CAVSRDRGRGYGYTF.

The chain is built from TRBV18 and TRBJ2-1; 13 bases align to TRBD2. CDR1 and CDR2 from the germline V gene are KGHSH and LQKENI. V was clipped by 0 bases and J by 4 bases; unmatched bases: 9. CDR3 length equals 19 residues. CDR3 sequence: CASSPPPRTSGSWYNEQFF. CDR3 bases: TGTGCCAGCTCACCACCCCCCAGGACTAGCGGGAGTTGGTACAATGAGCAGTTCTTC.

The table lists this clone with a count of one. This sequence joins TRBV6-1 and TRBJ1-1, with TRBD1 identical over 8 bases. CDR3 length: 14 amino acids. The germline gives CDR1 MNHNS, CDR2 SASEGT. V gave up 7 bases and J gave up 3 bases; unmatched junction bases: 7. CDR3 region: CASNSDRADTEAFF. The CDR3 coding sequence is TGTGCCAGCAACTCGGACAGGGCGGACACTGAAGCTTTCTTT.

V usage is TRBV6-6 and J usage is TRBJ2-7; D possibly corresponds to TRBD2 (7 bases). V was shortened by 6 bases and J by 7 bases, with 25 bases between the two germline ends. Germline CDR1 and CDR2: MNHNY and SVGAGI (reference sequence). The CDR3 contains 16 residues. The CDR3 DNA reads TGTGCCAGCAGCCCGACGGGGCAGCGGGATAGGGGGGAGCAGTACTTC. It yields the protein CASSPTGQRDRGEQYF.

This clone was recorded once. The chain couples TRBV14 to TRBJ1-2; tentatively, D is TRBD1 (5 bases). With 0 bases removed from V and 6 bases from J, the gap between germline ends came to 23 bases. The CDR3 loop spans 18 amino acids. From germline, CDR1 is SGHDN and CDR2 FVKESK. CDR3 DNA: TGTGCCAGCAGCCAAGATTTCAAGGCAGGGCCAAAACATAATGGCTACACCTTC. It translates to CASSQDFKAGPKHNGYTF.